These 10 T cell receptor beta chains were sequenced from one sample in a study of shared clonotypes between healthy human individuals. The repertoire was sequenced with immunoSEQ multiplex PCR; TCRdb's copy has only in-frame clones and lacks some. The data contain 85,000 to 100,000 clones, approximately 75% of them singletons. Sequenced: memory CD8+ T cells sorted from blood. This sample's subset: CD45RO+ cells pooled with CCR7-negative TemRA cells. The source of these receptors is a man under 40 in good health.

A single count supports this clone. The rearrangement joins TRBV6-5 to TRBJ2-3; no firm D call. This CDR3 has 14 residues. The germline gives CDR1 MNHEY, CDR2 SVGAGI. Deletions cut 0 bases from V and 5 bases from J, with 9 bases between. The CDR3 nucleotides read TGTGCCAGCAGTTACTCGAGCGCCGGAGATACGCAGTATTTT. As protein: CASSYSSAGDTQYF.

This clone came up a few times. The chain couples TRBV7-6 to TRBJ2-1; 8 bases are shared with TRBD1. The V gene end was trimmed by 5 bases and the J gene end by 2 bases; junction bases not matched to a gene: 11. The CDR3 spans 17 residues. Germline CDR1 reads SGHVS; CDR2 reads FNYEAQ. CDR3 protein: CASSTTQTGAPYNEQFF. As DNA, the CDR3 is TGTGCCAGCAGCACCACCCAGACAGGGGCTCCCTACAATGAGCAGTTCTTC.

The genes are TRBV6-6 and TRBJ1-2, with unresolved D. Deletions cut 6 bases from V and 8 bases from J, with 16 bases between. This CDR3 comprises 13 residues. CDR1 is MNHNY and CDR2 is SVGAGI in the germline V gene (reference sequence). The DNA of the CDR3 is TGTGCCAGCAGCCCCGACAAGGCACTCGGCTACACCTTC. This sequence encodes CASSPDKALGYTF.

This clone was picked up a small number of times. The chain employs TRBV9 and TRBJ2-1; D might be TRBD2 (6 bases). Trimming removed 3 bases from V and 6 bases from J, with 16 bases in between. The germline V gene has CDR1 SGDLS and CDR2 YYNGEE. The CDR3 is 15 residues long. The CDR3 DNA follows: TGTGCCAGCAGCGCCGATTCCCAAGCGGGCAATGAGCAGTTCTTC. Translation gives CASSADSQAGNEQFF.

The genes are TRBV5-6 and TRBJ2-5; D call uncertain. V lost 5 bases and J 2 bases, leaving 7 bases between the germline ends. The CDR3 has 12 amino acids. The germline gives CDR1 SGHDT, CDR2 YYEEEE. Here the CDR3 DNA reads TGTGCCAGCAGGGCTCGGCAAGAGACCCAGTACTTC. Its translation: CASRARQETQYF.

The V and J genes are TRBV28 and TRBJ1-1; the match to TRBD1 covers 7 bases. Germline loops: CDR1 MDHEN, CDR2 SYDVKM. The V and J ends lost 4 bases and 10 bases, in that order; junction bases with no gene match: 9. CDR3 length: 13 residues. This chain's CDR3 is CASSYRQGLGAFF. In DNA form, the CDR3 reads TGTGCCAGCAGTTACCGACAGGGACTTGGAGCTTTCTTT.

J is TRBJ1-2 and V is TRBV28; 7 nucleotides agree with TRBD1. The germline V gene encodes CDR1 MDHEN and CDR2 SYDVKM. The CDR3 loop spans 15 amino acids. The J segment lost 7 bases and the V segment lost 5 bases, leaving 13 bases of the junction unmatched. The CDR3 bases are TGTGCCAGCAGTCCACCTGACAGGGTAGTATCTGGCTACACCTTC. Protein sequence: CASSPPDRVVSGYTF.

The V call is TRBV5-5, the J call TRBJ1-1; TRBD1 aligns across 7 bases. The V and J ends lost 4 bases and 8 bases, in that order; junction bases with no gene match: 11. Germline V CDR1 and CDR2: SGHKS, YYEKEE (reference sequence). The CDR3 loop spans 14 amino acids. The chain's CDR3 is CASSQYSTGREAFF. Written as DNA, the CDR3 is TGTGCCAGCAGCCAGTACTCGACAGGGAGAGAAGCTTTCTTT.

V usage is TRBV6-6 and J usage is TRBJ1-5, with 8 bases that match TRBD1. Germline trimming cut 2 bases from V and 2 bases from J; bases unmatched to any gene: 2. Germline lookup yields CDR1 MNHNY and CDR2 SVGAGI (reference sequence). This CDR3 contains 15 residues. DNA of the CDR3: TGTGCCAGCAGTTACGCAGGGGGCGGCAATCAGCCCCAGCATTTT. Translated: CASSYAGGGNQPQHF.

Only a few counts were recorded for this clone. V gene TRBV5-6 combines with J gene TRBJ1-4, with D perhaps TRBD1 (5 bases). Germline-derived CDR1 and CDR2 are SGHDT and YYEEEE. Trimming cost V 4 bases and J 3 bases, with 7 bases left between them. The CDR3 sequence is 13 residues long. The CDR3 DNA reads TGTGCCAGCAGCGTGGGACCTAATGAAAAACTGTTTTTT. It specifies CASSVGPNEKLFF.